The sequence of this TCR beta chain was determined in a study of blood T cell repertoires in COVID-19. Germline CDR1 SQVTM, CDR2 ANQGSEA. CDR3 length: 10 residues. V lost 7 bases and J lost 5, with 8 bases in between. Patients in Seattle were enrolled during active infection, then followed longitudinally. Only in-frame clones appear in the TCRdb table, and some are missing; sequencing was by immunoSEQ multiplex PCR. The table has 120,000 or so clones, around 82% seen once; the top ten hold about a sixth. This clone has just a few counts. This clonotype was obtained from a man aged 25-45 years with COVID-19, enrolled during active disease. Sequencing input: peripheral blood. This rearrangement joins TRBV29-1 to TRBJ2-5, with D tentatively TRBD2 (6 bases). CDR3 in amino acids: CSGGEETQYF. Here the CDR3 DNA reads TGCAGCGGGGGGGAGGAGACCCAGTACTTC.